This passage covers 21 T cell receptor beta chains from one sample sequenced in a study of OX40 agonist ivuxolimab in advanced cancers. The repertoire was sequenced with immunoSEQ multiplex PCR; TCRdb's copy has only in-frame clones and lacks some. Among 6,000 to 8,000 clones listed, over 70% were seen once. The material was CD4+ or CD8+ T cells sorted from blood, obtained in a trial of the OX40 agonist ivuxolimab. The receptors were sampled from an adult with an advanced solid tumor such as melanoma, head and neck, liver or kidney cancer.

This chain connects TRBV28 to TRBJ2-1; D remains ambiguous. The CDR3 is 13 amino acids. Trimming shortened V by 3 bases and J by 7 bases, and 10 bases separated the two germline ends. In germline, CDR1 is MDHEN, CDR2 SYDVKM. CDR3 DNA sequence: TGTGCCAGCAGTTTTTTAGTAAATAATGAGCAGTTCTTC. Translation gives CASSFLVNNEQFF. Full variable domain (remainder filled in from reference TRBV28 and TRBJ2-1): DVKVTQSSRYLVKRTGEKVFLECVQDMDHENMFWYRQDPGLGLRLIYFSYDVKMKEKGDIPEGYSVSREKKERFSLILESASTNQTSMYLCASSFLVNNEQFFGPGTRLTVL.

This chain joins TRBV7-9 and TRBJ2-1; D remains unclear. V gave up 1 base and J gave up 1 base, with 2 bases separating them. From germline, CDR1 is SEHNR and CDR2 FQNEAQ (reference sequence). The CDR3 spans 13 residues. The CDR3 region is CASSLGSYNEQFF. The CDR3 nucleotides are TGTGCCAGCAGCTTAGGTTCCTACAATGAGCAGTTCTTC.

This rearrangement joins TRBV7-6 to TRBJ2-3; 10 bases agree with TRBD2. Trimming cost V 4 bases and J 10 bases; bases outside gene matches: 23. The CDR3 loop spans 19 amino acids. Germline CDR1 reads SGHVS; CDR2 reads FNYEAQ. The CDR3 DNA is TGTGCCAGCAGCTCCAGCTATGTATTTAGCGGGAGGAATGGCCTCGCGCAGTATTTT. It codes for CASSSSYVFSGRNGLAQYF. The complete variable domain, with remaining parts taken from reference TRBV7-6 and TRBJ2-3, reads GAGVSQSPRYKVTKRGQDVALRCDPISGHVSLYWYRQALGQGPEFLTYFNYEAQQDKSGLPNDRFSAERPEGSISTLTIQRTEQRDSAMYRCASSSSYVFSGRNGLAQYFGPGTRLTVL.

This clone was picked up a small number of times. V is TRBV7-8 and J is TRBJ2-7; tentatively, D is TRBD2 (6 bases). The CDR3 has 14 amino acids. Germline loops: CDR1 SGHVS, CDR2 FQNEAQ. V lost 1 base, J lost 1 base, and 8 bases lay in between. The CDR3 DNA reads TGTGCCAGCAGCTTAGATGCGGGGTCCTACGAGCAGTACTTC. As protein: CASSLDAGSYEQYF. Full variable domain (missing parts from reference TRBV7-8 and TRBJ2-7): GAGVSQSPRYKVAKRGQDVALRCDPISGHVSLFWYQQALGQGPEFLTYFQNEAQLDKSGLPSDRFFAERPEGSVSTLKIQRTQQEDSAVYLCASSLDAGSYEQYFGPGTRLTVT.

This clone was observed a single time. This chain uses TRBV11-1 with TRBJ2-5; 13 positions agree with TRBD2. The closer fit of TRBJ2-7 to the DNA end suggests the J call may be wrong. Germline-derived CDR1 and CDR2 are SGHAT and FQDESV (reference sequence). The CDR3 spans 16 residues. CDR3 region: CASSWSTSGRPDEQYF. The DNA of the CDR3 is TGTGCCAGCAGCTGGTCGACTAGCGGGAGGCCGGACGAGCAGTACTTC.

This sequence joins TRBV21-1 and TRBJ1-2. TRBV21-1 is reported as a pseudogene. The CDR3 length is 14 residues. The CDR3 bases are TGTGCCAGCAGCAAAGCGTCGGCTAACTATGGCTACACCTTC. It specifies CASSKASANYGYTF.

The rearrangement uses TRBV5-6 and TRBJ2-1; TRBD2 might be the D (5 bases). Germline lookup yields CDR1 SGHDT and CDR2 YYEEEE. This CDR3 has 17 amino acids. Trimming removed 1 base from V and 0 bases from J, with 14 bases in between. The CDR3 loop is CASSLSYGIDSYNEQFF. DNA for the CDR3: TGTGCCAGCAGCTTGTCTTACGGGATTGACTCCTACAATGAGCAGTTCTTC.

This chain connects TRBV27 to TRBJ2-1; D gene uncertain. Germline-derived CDR1 and CDR2 are MNHEY and SMNVEV (reference sequence). The CDR3 consists of 17 residues. The V gene lost 3 bases and the J gene lost 5 bases, with 20 bases spanning the gap. CDR3 in amino acids: CASSFPPQRRAHNEQFF. The CDR3 bases are TGTGCCAGCAGTTTTCCCCCCCAAAGACGGGCTCACAATGAGCAGTTCTTC.

J is TRBJ2-5 and V is TRBV7-9; TRBD1 matches at 7 bases. V dropped 5 bases and J dropped 2; count of bases not matched to a gene: 14. The length of the CDR3 is 17 residues. Germline V gene lookup returns CDR1 SEHNR and CDR2 FQNEAQ (reference sequence). CDR3 in DNA: TGTGCCAGCAGCGGAAGAGCAGACACAGGGGCACAAGAGACCCAGTACTTC. Translating gives CASSGRADTGAQETQYF. The variable domain in full, completed from reference TRBV7-9 and TRBJ2-5, reads DTGVSQNPRHKITKRGQNVTFRCDPISEHNRLYWYRQTLGQGPEFLTYFQNEAQLEKSRLLSDRFSAERPKGSFSTLEIQRTEQGDSAMYLCASSGRADTGAQETQYFGPGTRLLVL.

This rearrangement joins TRBV19 to TRBJ2-5; D may be TRBD1 (6 bases). V lost 7 bases, J lost 2 bases, and 11 bases lay in between. The CDR3 runs 13 residues. CDR1 LNHDA and CDR2 SQIVND come from the germline V gene (reference sequence). CDR3 protein: CASTDSRQETQYF. In DNA form, the CDR3 reads TGTGCCAGTACGGACAGCAGACAAGAGACCCAGTACTTC. The complete variable domain, with remaining parts taken from reference TRBV19 and TRBJ2-5, reads DGGITQSPKYLFRKEGQNVTLSCEQNLNHDAMYWYRQDPGQGLRLIYYSQIVNDFQKGDIAEGYSVSREKKESFPLTVTSAQKNPTAFYLCASTDSRQETQYFGPGTRLLVL.

The chain employs TRBV6-5 and TRBJ1-2; D gene uncertain. V dropped 4 bases and J dropped 5 bases, with 8 bases sitting between them. The CDR3 covers 12 residues. The germline CDR1 and CDR2 sequences are MNHEY and SVGAGI. CDR3 protein: CASSSTRYGYTF. The CDR3 DNA is TGTGCCAGCAGTTCCACAAGATATGGCTACACCTTC.

The rearrangement links TRBV5-6 to TRBJ2-1; D might be TRBD1 (6 bases). Looked up from germline, CDR1 is SGHDT and CDR2 is YYEEEE. CDR3 length: 15 amino acids. With 4 bases removed from V and 6 bases from J, the gap between germline ends came to 17 bases. CDR3 loop: CASSAYFQGRNEQFF. The CDR3 nucleotides read TGTGCCAGCAGCGCCTACTTCCAGGGGCGCAATGAGCAGTTCTTC.

The table lists this clone with a few counts. The rearrangement joins TRBV9 to TRBJ2-3, with D possibly matching TRBD1 (5 bases). V lost 0 bases to trimming and J lost 3 bases, with 8 bases between them. CDR1 and CDR2 from the germline V gene are SGDLS and YYNGEE. The CDR3 consists of 14 residues. In DNA, the CDR3 is TGTGCCAGCAGCGTAGTAGGGGAAACAGATACGCAGTATTTT. Its protein product is CASSVVGETDTQYF.

V gene TRBV28 combines with J gene TRBJ2-1, with 7 bases identical to TRBD1. Unmatched junction bases numbered 9, after V lost 5 bases and J lost 8 bases. Germline-derived CDR1 and CDR2 are MDHEN and SYDVKM. The CDR3 length is 14 residues. The CDR3 nucleotides read TGTGCCAGCAGTACCCGACAGGGTCTCCATGAGCAGTTCTTC. Encoded protein: CASSTRQGLHEQFF.

This chain uses TRBV11-3 with TRBJ2-1; 7 bases match TRBD2. Trimming took 8 bases from V and 8 from J; bases not matched to a gene: 9. This CDR3 is built from 13 residues. The germline V gene encodes CDR1 SGHNT and CDR2 YENEEA. The CDR3 spells CASGWAGAYEQFF. The CDR3 DNA sequence: TGTGCCAGCGGGTGGGCGGGAGCCTATGAGCAGTTCTTC.

This clone was seen once. V is TRBV23-1 and J is TRBJ2-3; D is unresolved. TRBV23-1 is an ORF for which the function is uncertain. Trimming took off 0 bases at V and 2 bases at J, with 9 bases between the two ends. The CDR3 is 15 amino acids. The CDR3 sequence: CASSQSLDFTDTQYF. The CDR3 nucleotides are TGCGCCAGCAGTCAATCGCTCGATTTCACAGATACGCAGTATTTT.

This clone was seen a single time. This chain uses TRBV9 with TRBJ2-1; D perhaps matches TRBD2 (6 bases). Germline CDR1 reads SGDLS; CDR2 reads YYNGEE. The CDR3 length is 15 residues. Trimming removed 3 bases at V and 0 bases at J, with 10 bases between. This chain's CDR3 is CASSAGGPSYNEQFF. DNA of the CDR3: TGTGCCAGCAGCGCAGGAGGGCCCTCCTACAATGAGCAGTTCTTC.

This chain links TRBV19 with TRBJ1-1; 7 bases agree with TRBD1. Germline V lookup: CDR1 LNHDA, CDR2 SQIVND (reference sequence). The J segment lost 1 base and the V segment lost 6 bases, leaving 5 bases of the junction unmatched. The length of the CDR3 is 14 residues. This CDR3 is CASRPQGSNTEAFF. In nucleotides, the CDR3 is TGTGCCAGTAGACCACAGGGGTCGAACACTGAAGCTTTCTTT.

The rearrangement joins TRBV5-6 to TRBJ2-3; 9 bases match TRBD2. The CDR3 covers 17 residues. Trimming at V came to 0 bases and at J to 3 bases, leaving 8 bases not matched to a gene. CDR1 and CDR2 from the germline V gene are SGHDT and YYEEEE. CDR3 sequence: CASSLELAGVGTDTQYF. CDR3 nucleotides: TGTGCCAGCAGCTTGGAATTAGCGGGAGTTGGAACAGATACGCAGTATTTT. Complete variable domain (other parts from reference TRBV5-6 and TRBJ2-3): DAGVTQSPTHLIKTRGQQVTLRCSPKSGHDTVSWYQQALGQGPQFIFQYYEEEERQRGNFPDRFSGHQFPNYSSELNVNALLLGDSALYLCASSLELAGVGTDTQYFGPGTRLTVL.

The chain combines TRBV2 with TRBJ1-2; TRBD1 matches at 7 bases. The CDR3 covers 12 residues. The trim removed 9 bases at V and 2 bases at J, leaving 3 bases unmatched. Germline-derived CDR1 and CDR2 are SNHLY and FYNNEI. DNA of the CDR3: TGTGCCAGGGACAGGTCCAACTATGGCTACACCTTC. This encodes CARDRSNYGYTF.

The rearrangement joins TRBV4-1 to TRBJ1-4; D is possibly TRBD1 (6 bases). The CDR3 length is 13 residues. Trimming shortened V by 4 bases and J by 8 bases, and 11 bases separated the two germline ends. Germline V CDR1 and CDR2: MGHRA, YSYEKL. The CDR3 DNA sequence: TGCGCCAGCAGCCCGGTAACAGGGGAAAAACTGTTTTTT. It specifies CASSPVTGEKLFF.